This T cell receptor (beta chain) was captured by sequencing in a study of a mutant IDH1 vaccine in newly diagnosed glioma. The repertoire was sequenced with immunoSEQ multiplex PCR; TCRdb's copy has only in-frame clones and lacks some. The table lists around 30,000 clones, 90% of them singletons, with around 20% in the top ten. Stated time point: week 11, during vaccination. What each vaccine dose contained was 300 ug of mutant IDH1 20-mer peptide, accompanied by topical imiquimod. Study findings and constraints: Vaccination induced immune responses in around 93% of patients.

V was shortened by 4 bases and J by 2 bases, with 13 bases between the two germline ends. The CDR3 runs to 14 residues. Germline V lookup: CDR1 SGHNT, CDR2 YYREEE (reference sequence). Details on this clone: The antigen is not known.

This material consisted of PBMCs, taken from a glioma patient whose treatment included an IDH1 peptide vaccine. This clonotype originated in a man between 18 and 29 years old with glioma. The chain is built from TRBV5-4 and TRBJ2-7, with D possibly TRBD1 on 5 matching bases. The CDR3 bases are TGTGCCAGCAGCACACAGGCGTCGACCTACGAGCAGTACTTC. It translates to CASSTQASTYEQYF.